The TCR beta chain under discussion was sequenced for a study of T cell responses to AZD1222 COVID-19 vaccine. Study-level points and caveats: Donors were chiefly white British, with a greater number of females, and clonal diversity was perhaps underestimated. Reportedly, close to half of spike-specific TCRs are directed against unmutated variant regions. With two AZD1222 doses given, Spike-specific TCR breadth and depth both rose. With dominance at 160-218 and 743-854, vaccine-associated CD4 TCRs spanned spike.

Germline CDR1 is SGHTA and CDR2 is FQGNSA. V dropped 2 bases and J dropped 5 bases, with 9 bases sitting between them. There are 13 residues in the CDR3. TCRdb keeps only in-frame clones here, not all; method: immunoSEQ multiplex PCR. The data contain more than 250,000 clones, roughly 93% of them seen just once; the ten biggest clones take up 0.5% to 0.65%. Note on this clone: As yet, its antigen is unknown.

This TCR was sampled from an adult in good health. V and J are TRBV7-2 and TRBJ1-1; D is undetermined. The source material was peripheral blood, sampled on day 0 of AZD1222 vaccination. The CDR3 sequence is CASSLYDGTEAFF. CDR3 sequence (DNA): TGTGCCAGCAGCTTATACGACGGGACTGAAGCTTTCTTT.